This T cell receptor beta chain was found in a study of blood T cells in healthy people across ages. Study-wide findings and caveats: Because donor CMV status was unknown, expanded clonotype changes were possibly confounded.

Each sample gave at least 7 million isolated PBMCs. Notes on this clonotype: Its antigen is not known. Germline is not matched at one junction end, which may reflect a read error.

The CDR3 consists of 15 residues. The germline gives CDR1 SGHTA, CDR2 FQGTGA. Primed by a sample-barcoded 5' primer and a J-beta primer mix, a second PCR proceeded for roughly 6 to 12 cycles. Each of the cDNA molecules was tagged by a template-switch adaptor with 12 random nucleotides. TCRdb itself ran the 5' RACE reads through MiXCR, one entry per CDR3 protein. The sample includes some 940,000 distinct CDR3 sequences, 25% to 30% of them seen just once. These records were also assigned to another study, of T cells of mothers and their children. Per that paper: A few healthy Caucasian mothers gave samples, and so did their six children.

Sequenced input: blood. The origin of this receptor is a woman in her forties in good health. The chain employs TRBV7-3 and TRBJ2-1; maybe TRBD1 (6 bases). CDR3 DNA sequence: TGTGCCAGCAGCTTAATAGGGGGTCTGGTAAATGTGCAGTTCTTC. This codes for CASSLIGGLVNVQFF.